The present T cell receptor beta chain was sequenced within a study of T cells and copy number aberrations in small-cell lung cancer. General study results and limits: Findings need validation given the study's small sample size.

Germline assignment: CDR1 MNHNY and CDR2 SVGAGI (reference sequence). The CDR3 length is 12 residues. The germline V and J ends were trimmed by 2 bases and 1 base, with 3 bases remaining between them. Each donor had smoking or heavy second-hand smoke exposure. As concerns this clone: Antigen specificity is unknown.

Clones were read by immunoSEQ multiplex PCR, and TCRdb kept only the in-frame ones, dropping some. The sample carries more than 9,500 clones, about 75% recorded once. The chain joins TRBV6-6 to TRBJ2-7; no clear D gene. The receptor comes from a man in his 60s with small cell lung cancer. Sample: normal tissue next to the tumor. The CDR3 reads CASSYESYEQYF. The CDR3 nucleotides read TGTGCCAGCAGTTACGAATCCTACGAGCAGTACTTC.